The 25 T cell receptor beta chains below all came from one sample that was sequenced in a study of cytomegalovirus exposure and HLA in healthy donors. Amplification used 60 Vbeta primers and 13 Jbeta primers. Profiling relied on immunoSEQ multiplex PCR, and the TCRdb table lists in-frame clones only, not all of them. The sample includes fewer than 250,000 clones, roughly 84% of them seen just once. The sample consisted of PBMCs. The source is a human donor in good health.

This clone was observed once. The gene calls are TRBV2 and TRBJ1-2; D is undetermined. Trimming cost V 3 bases and J 7 bases, with 15 bases left between them. Germline V gene sequence: CDR1 SNHLY, CDR2 FYNNEI. The CDR3 sequence is 14 residues long. The CDR3 spells CASSDPYFTGGYTF. The CDR3 nucleotides read TGTGCCAGCAGTGACCCTTACTTCACGGGTGGCTACACCTTC.

The rearrangement links TRBV29-1 to TRBJ1-3, with D perhaps TRBD1 (5 bases). Between the trimmed V and J ends, which lost 4 bases and 3 bases, there was a span of 7 bases. Germline V CDR1 and CDR2: SQVTM, ANQGSEA. CDR3 length: 12 amino acids. CDR3 in amino acids: CSVGGLGNTIYF. The CDR3 DNA follows: TGCAGCGTTGGGGGCCTTGGAAACACCATATATTTT. Full variable domain (outside the CDR3, taken from reference TRBV29-1 and TRBJ1-3): SAVISQKPSRDICQRGTSLTIQCQVDSQVTMMFWYRQQPGQSLTLIATANQGSEATYESGFVIDKFPISRPNLTFSTLTVSNMSPEDSSIYLCSVGGLGNTIYFGEGSWLTVV.

This clone was observed a few times. CDR3 sequence (DNA): TGTGCCAGCAGCTTAGCGCTAGCCGGGGAGCTGTTTTTT. Its translation is CASSLALAGELFF. This chain links TRBV7-2 with TRBJ2-2; D is undetermined. Germline V CDR1 and CDR2: SGHTA, FQGNSA. V gave up 0 bases and J gave up 6 bases, with 5 bases separating them. This CDR3 region has 13 residues.

The rearrangement links TRBV30 to TRBJ2-7; D remains ambiguous. There are 15 residues in the CDR3. In germline, CDR1 is GTSNPN, CDR2 SVGIG (reference sequence). V shed 0 bases and J shed 0 bases, with 12 bases lying between them. CDR3 nucleotide sequence: TGTGCCTGGAGTGTCCGAGCCGATAGCTCCTACGAGCAGTACTTC. It specifies CAWSVRADSSYEQYF. Variable domain in full (rest from reference TRBV30 and TRBJ2-7): SQTIHQWPATLVQPVGSPLSLECTVEGTSNPNLYWYRQAAGRGLQLLFYSVGIGQISSEVPQNLSASRPQDRQFILSSKKLLLSDSGFYLCAWSVRADSSYEQYFGPGTRLTVT.

V usage is TRBV28 and J usage is TRBJ2-4, with 8 positions matching TRBD1. After removal of 1 base from V and 15 bases from J, the junction contained 11 bases not matched to a gene. CDR3 size: 14 residues. In germline, CDR1 is MDHEN, CDR2 SYDVKM. In DNA form, the CDR3 reads TGTGCCAGCAGTTTATTTGGGACAGGACGCTCTTGGTACTTC. Protein: CASSLFGTGRSWYF.

This CDR3 reads CASSETAISYEQYF. As DNA, the CDR3 is TGTGCCAGCAGTGAGACAGCCATATCCTACGAGCAGTACTTC. This chain uses TRBV2 with TRBJ2-7; D is possibly TRBD1 (5 bases). The CDR3 length is 14 residues. The V and J ends lost 3 bases and 1 base respectively, with 10 bases between them. From germline, CDR1 is SNHLY and CDR2 FYNNEI. The full variable domain, rest sourced from reference TRBV2 and TRBJ2-7, is EPEVTQTPSHQVTQMGQEVILRCVPISNHLYFYWYRQILGQKVEFLVSFYNNEISEKSEIFDDQFSVERPDGSNFTLKIRSTKLEDSAMYFCASSETAISYEQYFGPGTRLTVT.

This chain uses TRBV7-6 with TRBJ1-2, with 9 bases lining up with TRBD1. The CDR3 is made up of 14 amino acids. Trimming removed 2 bases from V and 8 bases from J; junction bases left unmatched: 6. In germline, CDR1 is SGHVS, CDR2 FNYEAQ. CDR3 nucleotide sequence: TGTGCCAGCAGCTTACGGACAGGGGATCGCGGCTACACCTTC. This translates into CASSLRTGDRGYTF.

CDR3 protein: CASSQVGRGSSYEQYF. In nucleotides, the CDR3 is TGCGCCAGCAGCCAAGTGGGCAGGGGTTCGTCCTACGAGCAGTACTTC. This chain links TRBV4-1 with TRBJ2-7; tentative D call: TRBD1 (6 bases). The V and J ends lost 1 base and 1 base respectively, with 14 bases between them. The CDR3 spans 16 residues. Germline V lookup: CDR1 MGHRA, CDR2 YSYEKL.

CDR3 DNA sequence: TGTGCCAGCAGTTACGCGCGGGGGACCACCGGGGAGCTGTTTTTT. Amino acids: CASSYARGTTGELFF. The chain has TRBV6-6 and TRBJ2-2, with 7 bases fitting TRBD2. Germline CDR1 is MNHNY and CDR2 is SVGAGI (reference sequence). CDR3 size: 15 residues. The V gene end was trimmed by 2 bases and the J gene end by 4 bases; junction bases not matched to a gene: 4.

Regarding this clone: One end of the junction fails to match germline, which may point to a read error. This rearrangement joins TRBV5-1 to TRBJ2-7, with D perhaps matching TRBD1 (5 bases). From germline, CDR1 is SGHRS and CDR2 YFSETQ. CDR3 length: 14 amino acids. The CDR3 DNA sequence: TGTGCCAGCAGCCTTCAGACAGTCTCCTACGAGCAGTACTTC. It encodes CASSLQTVSYEQYF.

The J gene is TRBJ1-4, the V gene TRBV7-9, with 8 bases aligning to TRBD1. This CDR3 region has 16 residues. CDR1 and CDR2 (germline): SEHNR, FQNEAQ (reference sequence). V trimming: 1 base; J trimming: 5 bases; junction bases outside the gene matches: 6. The CDR3 is CASSLGGTGGNEKLFF. For the CDR3, the DNA is TGTGCCAGCAGCTTAGGTGGTACAGGGGGAAATGAAAAACTGTTTTTT.

The gene calls are TRBV11-2 and TRBJ2-5; D is possibly TRBD2 (7 bases). This CDR3 is 18 amino acids long. Trimming removed 1 base at V and 4 bases at J, with 22 bases between. The germline CDR1 and CDR2 sequences are SGHAT and FQNNGV. CDR3 sequence reads: CASSLGGGGSGVLETQYF. The CDR3 DNA follows: TGTGCCAGCAGCTTAGGGGGGGGCGGGAGCGGGGTGTTAGAGACCCAGTACTTC.

The chain recombines TRBV18 with TRBJ2-3; 7 positions match TRBD2. Per germline, CDR1 KGHSH and CDR2 LQKENI. This CDR3 has 15 residues. V was clipped by 4 bases and J by 2 bases; unmatched bases: 6. CDR3: CASSLLAHNTDTQYF. The DNA for the CDR3 is TGTGCCAGCTCACTACTAGCGCATAACACAGATACGCAGTATTTT.

This chain uses TRBV19 with TRBJ2-1; 10 bases line up with TRBD1. Germline V gene lookup returns CDR1 LNHDA and CDR2 SQIVND (reference sequence). The CDR3 consists of 16 residues. V gave up 1 base and J gave up 8 bases; unmatched junction bases: 8. This CDR3 reads CASSIAGTGALDEQFF. For the CDR3, the DNA is TGTGCCAGTAGTATAGCCGGGACAGGGGCCCTGGATGAGCAGTTCTTC.

The chain employs TRBV28 and TRBJ1-2; D not certain. Trimming removed 2 bases at V and 5 bases at J, with 9 bases between. From germline, CDR1 is MDHEN and CDR2 SYDVKM. The CDR3 totals 13 residues. The CDR3 region is CASSLTGGYGYTF. CDR3 nucleotides: TGTGCCAGCAGTTTAACTGGAGGGTATGGCTACACCTTC.

This sequence joins TRBV6-5 and TRBJ2-7; 10 nucleotides align to TRBD1. The CDR3 is 14 residues long. V was pared by 6 bases and J by 5 bases, with 7 bases of the junction left unmatched. Germline V gene lookup returns CDR1 MNHEY and CDR2 SVGAGI. This CDR3 is CASRRRDRGHEQYF. CDR3 nucleotide sequence: TGTGCCAGCAGGAGACGGGACAGGGGCCACGAGCAGTACTTC.

The gene calls are TRBV18 and TRBJ1-2; 9 nucleotides match TRBD1. With 2 bases clipped from V and 2 bases from J, the junction kept 3 bases outside the gene matches. The CDR3 covers 15 residues. Per germline, CDR1 KGHSH and CDR2 LQKENI. As DNA, the CDR3 is TGTGCCAGCTCACCATGGACAGGGGAGAACTATGGCTACACCTTC. This sequence encodes CASSPWTGENYGYTF.

A single count supports this clone. This sequence joins TRBV19 and TRBJ2-5; 8 bases agree with TRBD1. Losses at the gene ends were 4 bases for V and 5 bases for J; bases not matched to a gene: 6. In germline, CDR1 is LNHDA, CDR2 SQIVND (reference sequence). This CDR3 is 14 amino acids long. CDR3 DNA sequence: TGTGCCAGTAGTACCCCAGGGGGCAGGGAGACCCAGTACTTC. Encoded protein: CASSTPGGRETQYF.

The chain has TRBV25-1 and TRBJ1-1, with 9 bases fitting TRBD1. Germline values: CDR1 MGHDK, CDR2 SYGVNS. Losses at the gene ends were 4 bases for V and 5 bases for J; bases not matched to a gene: 11. This CDR3 has 16 amino acids. The CDR3: CASSANRGPSRTEAFF. The DNA of the CDR3 is TGTGCCAGCAGTGCAAACAGGGGGCCCAGCCGTACTGAAGCTTTCTTT.

The chain carries TRBV30 and TRBJ1-2, with D maybe TRBD1 (5 bases). This CDR3 spans 15 amino acids. The germline V gene has CDR1 GTSNPN and CDR2 SVGIG (reference sequence). Trimming took 4 bases from V and 0 from J, leaving 15 bases between them. The DNA for the CDR3 is TGTGCCTGGACCCTGACGGACACCGCTAACTATGGCTACACCTTC. Protein: CAWTLTDTANYGYTF.

This clone was found a few times. V usage is TRBV2 and J usage is TRBJ2-1, with unresolved D. Germline CDR1 reads SNHLY; CDR2 reads FYNNEI. There are 13 residues in the CDR3. Trimming pared 7 bases from V and 7 bases from J, leaving 14 bases between. The chain's CDR3 is CASMRTIGNEQFF. CDR3 DNA sequence: TGTGCCAGCATGCGCACAATCGGGAATGAGCAGTTCTTC.

The CDR3 loop reads CASSFKQGFGEAFF. The CDR3, as DNA: TGCGCCAGCAGCTTTAAACAGGGTTTTGGTGAAGCTTTCTTT. The chain combines TRBV5-1 with TRBJ1-1; D possibly corresponds to TRBD1 (6 bases). V was pared by 2 bases and J by 7 bases, with 15 bases between. The length of the CDR3 is 14 residues. The V gene's germline CDR1 is SGHRS and CDR2 YFSETQ.

This rearrangement joins TRBV5-1 to TRBJ2-7, with 7 bases identical to TRBD2. V gave up 4 bases and J gave up 7 bases; unmatched junction bases: 17. This CDR3 has 16 residues. Germline loops: CDR1 SGHRS, CDR2 YFSETQ. The CDR3 protein is CASSPTSLPTQGEQYF. The CDR3 coding sequence is TGCGCCAGCAGCCCGACTAGCCTCCCCACTCAGGGAGAGCAGTACTTC. Filled out from reference TRBV5-1 and TRBJ2-7, the complete variable domain reads KAGVTQTPRYLIKTRGQQVTLSCSPISGHRSVSWYQQTPGQGLQFLFEYFSETQRNKGNFPGRFSGRQFSNSRSEMNVSTLELGDSALYLCASSPTSLPTQGEQYFGPGTRLTVT.

J is TRBJ2-3 and V is TRBV7-9, with TRBD2 matching 7 bases. The length of the CDR3 is 16 residues. Germline V gives CDR1 SEHNR, CDR2 FQNEAQ (reference sequence). Unmatched junction bases numbered 12, after V lost 7 bases and J lost 2 bases. CDR3 region: CASTKSGAGSTDTQYF. For the CDR3, the DNA is TGTGCCAGCACCAAAAGCGGGGCAGGGTCCACAGATACGCAGTATTTT.

Regarding this clone: Relative to the germline gene, one junction end is altered; a read error may explain this. The chain is built from TRBV4-2 and TRBJ2-5; 12 nucleotides align to TRBD2. This CDR3 has 19 amino acids. Per the germline V gene, CDR1 is LGHNA and CDR2 is YNFKEQ. In nucleotides, the CDR3 is TGTACCAGCAGCCTGTCGACTAGCGGGAGTTTGACGTCCCAAGGGACCCAGTACTTC. Translation gives CTSSLSTSGSLTSQGTQYF.